Listed here are 8 T cell receptor beta chains from one sample, sequenced in a study of cytotoxic CD8 clonotypes in ibrutinib-treated CLL. Assay used: immunoSEQ multiplex PCR; TCRdb lists only in-frame clones, some missing. This table holds 130,000 or so clones, approximately 80% found once. This sample comprised PBMCs, obtained after 12 months of ibrutinib treatment. The receptors come from a human donor with chronic lymphocytic leukemia.

This chain connects TRBV30 to TRBJ1-5; TRBD1 matches at 9 bases. This CDR3 is 16 amino acids long. After removal of 0 bases from V and 7 bases from J, the junction contained 10 bases not matched to a gene. From germline, CDR1 is GTSNPN and CDR2 SVGIG (reference sequence). The CDR3 DNA reads TGTGCCTGGAGTGTTTGGGACAGGGCGGAGTGGCAGCCCCAGCATTTT. Residues: CAWSVWDRAEWQPQHF.

The V gene is TRBV6-1, the J gene TRBJ2-7, with D uncertain. V lost 4 bases to trimming and J lost 7 bases, with 11 bases between them. This CDR3 region has 12 residues. CDR1 and CDR2 (germline): MNHNS, SASEGT. DNA of the CDR3: TGTGCCAGCAGTGTCCATTCCCGGGAGCAGTACTTC. This translates into CASSVHSREQYF.

The chain has TRBV10-3 and TRBJ1-4, with D unclear. The CDR3 is 14 residues long. Trimming took off 0 bases at V and 8 bases at J, with 10 bases between the two ends. Germline V gives CDR1 ENHRY, CDR2 SYGVKD. The CDR3 is CAISESKGVEKLFF. The DNA for the CDR3 is TGTGCCATCAGTGAGTCGAAGGGTGTCGAAAAACTGTTTTTT.

The V and J genes are TRBV7-9 and TRBJ2-1, with 7 bases that match TRBD2. The CDR3 totals 13 residues. The ends lost 1 base at V and 15 bases at J; junction bases unmatched: 9. From germline, CDR1 is SEHNR and CDR2 FQNEAQ (reference sequence). The CDR3, as DNA: TGTGCCAGCAGCTTAGAGGATGTCCTAGCGGCGTTCTTC. This sequence encodes CASSLEDVLAAFF.

Details on this clone: Within the sample, other DNA sequences also encode this same CDR3. The V and J genes are TRBV5-1 and TRBJ2-3; no reliable D call. V shed 0 bases and J shed 1 base, with 3 bases lying between them. This CDR3 has 13 residues. The germline V gene has CDR1 SGHRS and CDR2 YFSETQ. CDR3 residues: CASSLGGTDTQYF. The DNA of the CDR3 is TGCGCCAGCAGCTTGGGTGGCACAGATACGCAGTATTTT.

This clone was counted only a few times. The CDR3 protein is CASSSGRGGNSPLHF. The CDR3 region has the DNA TGTGCCAGCAGTTCGGGCAGGGGGGGAAATTCACCCCTCCACTTT. The V call is TRBV7-9, the J call TRBJ1-6; TRBD1 matches at 7 bases. This CDR3 is 15 amino acids long. Germline V gene data show CDR1 as SEHNR and CDR2 as FQNEAQ (reference sequence). The V gene end was trimmed by 6 bases and the J gene end by 7 bases; junction bases not matched to a gene: 9.

As to this clone: An end of the junction does not agree with germline; a read error may underlie this. This chain joins TRBV7-7 and TRBJ2-3, with 12 bases that match TRBD2. This CDR3 has 15 amino acids. Germline CDR1 SSHAT, CDR2 FNYEAQ (reference sequence). This chain's CDR3 is CASSLGLAGTDTQYF. CDR3 DNA sequence: TGTGCTAGCAGCTTGGGACTAGCGGGTACAGATACGCAGTATTTT.

The rearrangement uses TRBV30 and TRBJ1-1; no clear D. The CDR3 length is 11 residues. Deletions cut 2 bases from V and 5 bases from J, with 6 bases between. From germline, CDR1 is GTSNPN and CDR2 SVGIG (reference sequence). The CDR3 reads CAWSPLTEAFF. The DNA of the CDR3 is TGTGCCTGGAGTCCTTTAACTGAAGCTTTCTTT.